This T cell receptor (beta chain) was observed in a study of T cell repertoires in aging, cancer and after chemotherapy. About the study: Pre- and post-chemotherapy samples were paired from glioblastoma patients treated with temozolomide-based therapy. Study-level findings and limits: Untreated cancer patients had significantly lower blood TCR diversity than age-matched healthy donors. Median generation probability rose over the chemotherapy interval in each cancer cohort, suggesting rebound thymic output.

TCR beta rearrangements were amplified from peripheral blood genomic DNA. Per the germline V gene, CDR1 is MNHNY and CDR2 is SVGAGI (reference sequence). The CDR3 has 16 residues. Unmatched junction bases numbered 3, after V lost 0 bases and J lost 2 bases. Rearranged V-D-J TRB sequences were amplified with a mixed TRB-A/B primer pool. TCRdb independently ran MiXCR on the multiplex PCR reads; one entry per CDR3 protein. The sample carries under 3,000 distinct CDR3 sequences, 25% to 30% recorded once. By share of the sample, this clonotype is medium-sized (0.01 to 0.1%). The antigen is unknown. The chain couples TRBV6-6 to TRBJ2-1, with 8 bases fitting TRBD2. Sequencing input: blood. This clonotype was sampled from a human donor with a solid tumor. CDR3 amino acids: CASSYSMREAYNEQFF. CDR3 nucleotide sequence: TGTGCCAGCAGTTACTCGATGCGGGAGGCCTACAATGAGCAGTTCTTC.